This TCR beta chain was sequenced in a study of T-cell reconstitution after alpha-beta-depleted transplantation in children. This CDR3 contains 16 residues. Trimming shortened V by 1 base and J by 2 bases, and 14 bases separated the two germline ends. Germline CDR1 and CDR2: SGHRS and YFSETQ. This clonotype was seen a handful of times. It was with unique molecular identifiers that the TCRbeta library was prepared. TCRdb redid the calling of the PCR reads with MiXCR, one entry per CDR3 protein. Altogether about 480,000 distinct CDR3 sequences are present, approximately 12% being singletons, with the ten largest covering more than 5.5%.

This specimen was PBMCs from the stem cell graft donor, taken from the stem cell graft. This receptor was obtained from a human donor who donated a stem cell graft to a child with combined immunodeficiency. The chain has TRBV5-1 and TRBJ2-3, with a tentative D call TRBD2 (6 bases). The CDR3 region has the DNA TGCGCCAGCAGCTTGAATGCGGGACGGATCACAGATACGCAGTATTTT. The encoded protein is CASSLNAGRITDTQYF.